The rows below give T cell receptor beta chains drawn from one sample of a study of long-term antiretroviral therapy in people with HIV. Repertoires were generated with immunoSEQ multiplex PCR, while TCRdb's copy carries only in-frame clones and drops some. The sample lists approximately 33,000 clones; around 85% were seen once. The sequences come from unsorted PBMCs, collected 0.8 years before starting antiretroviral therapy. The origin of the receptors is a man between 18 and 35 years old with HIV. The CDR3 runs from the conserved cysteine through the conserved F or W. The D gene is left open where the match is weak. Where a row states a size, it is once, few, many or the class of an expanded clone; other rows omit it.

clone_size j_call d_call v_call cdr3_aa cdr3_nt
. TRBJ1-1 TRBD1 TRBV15 CATSERQGANTEAFF TGTGCCACCAGCGAAAGACAGGGTGCGAACACTGAAGCTTTCTTT
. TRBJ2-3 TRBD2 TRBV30 CAWSGDWLAGVDTQYF TGTGCCTGGAGTGGGGACTGGCTAGCGGGAGTAGATACGCAGTATTTT
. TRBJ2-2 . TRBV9 CASSVAGVNTGELFF TGTGCCAGCAGCGTAGCGGGAGTGAACACCGGGGAGCTGTTTTTT
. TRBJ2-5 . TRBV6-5 CASSLGPGGGTQYF TGTGCCAGCAGTCTGGGCCCAGGAGGGGGAACCCAGTACTTC
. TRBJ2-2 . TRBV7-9 CASSNRGTGELFF TGTGCCAGCAGCAATAGGGGCACCGGGGAGCTGTTTTTT
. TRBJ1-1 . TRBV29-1 CSVERYGGTNTEAFF TGCAGCGTTGAAAGGTATGGGGGGACGAACACTGAAGCTTTCTTT
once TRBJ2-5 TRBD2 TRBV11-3 CASSRLAGSETQYF TGTGCCAGCAGCAGACTAGCGGGATCAGAGACCCAGTACTTC
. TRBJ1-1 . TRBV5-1 CASSLRNLGTEAFF TGCGCCAGCAGCTTAAGAAACCTGGGGACTGAAGCTTTCTTT
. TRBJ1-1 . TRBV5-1 CASSLRGGTEAFF TGCGCCAGCAGCTTAAGGGGCGGAACTGAAGCTTTCTTT
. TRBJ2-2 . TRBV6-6 CASTLSGDGELFF TGTGCCAGCACCCTGTCGGGCGACGGGGAGCTGTTTTTT
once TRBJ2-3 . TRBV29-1 CSVRPLETDTQYF TGCAGCGTGAGACCACTAGAAACAGATACGCAGTATTTT
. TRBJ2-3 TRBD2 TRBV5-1 CASSREGGVTDTQYF TGCGCCAGCAGCCGGGAGGGCGGGGTCACAGATACGCAGTATTTT